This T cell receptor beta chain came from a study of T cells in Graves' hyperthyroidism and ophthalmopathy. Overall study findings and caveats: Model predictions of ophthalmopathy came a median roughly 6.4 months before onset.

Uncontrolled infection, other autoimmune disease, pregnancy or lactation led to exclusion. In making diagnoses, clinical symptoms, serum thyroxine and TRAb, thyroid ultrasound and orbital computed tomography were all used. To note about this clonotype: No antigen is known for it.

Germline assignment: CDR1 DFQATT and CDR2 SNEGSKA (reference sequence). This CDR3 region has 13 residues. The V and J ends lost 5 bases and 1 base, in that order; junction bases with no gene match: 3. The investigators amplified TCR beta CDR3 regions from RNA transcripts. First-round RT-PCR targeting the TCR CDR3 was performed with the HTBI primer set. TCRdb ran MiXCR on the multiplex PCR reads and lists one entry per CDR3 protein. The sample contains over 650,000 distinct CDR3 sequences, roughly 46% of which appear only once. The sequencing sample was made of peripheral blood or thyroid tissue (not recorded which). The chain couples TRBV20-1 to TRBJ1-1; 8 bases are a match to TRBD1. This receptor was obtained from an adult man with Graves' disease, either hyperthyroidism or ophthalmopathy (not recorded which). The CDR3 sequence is CSARTGSNTEAFF. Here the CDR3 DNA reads TGCAGTGCTCGGACAGGGTCGAACACTGAAGCTTTCTTT.